This TCR beta chain was sequenced during a study of cytomegalovirus exposure and HLA in healthy donors. Study background: Previous work identified 95 million to 120 million unique TCR beta sequences from around 170 million T cells.

Germline V gives CDR1 MNHEY, CDR2 SMNVEV (reference sequence). The J segment lost 4 bases and the V segment lost 6 bases, leaving 8 bases of the junction unmatched. The CDR3 covers 14 residues. As for this clone: Its specificity is not known.

General study points: Some TCR beta chains (more than 150 of them) were listed as cytomegalovirus-associated. Across donors, sequencing depth was assumed by presence/absence analyses to be roughly uniform.

The PCR used 60 Vbeta and 13 Jbeta primers. Original handling: In a later analysis, about 9.9 million of approximately 80 million unique beta chains occurred in at least two donors. Generated by immunoSEQ multiplex PCR, the TCRdb table keeps only in-frame clones and is missing some. V and J calls and clone size come straight from that table; D and trimming were deduced from the DNA. The table includes about 130,000 clones, around 8.5% detected once. This clonotype was obtained from a middle-aged man in good health and CMV-seronegative. The material sequenced was PBMCs. The V gene is TRBV27, the J gene TRBJ1-2; 7 positions agree with TRBD1. Here the CDR3 reads CASRATGQGYGYTF. Written as DNA, the CDR3 is TGTGCCAGCAGGGCGACAGGGCAGGGCTATGGCTACACCTTC.